This TCR beta chain stems from a study of blood T cells in healthy people across ages (dated by TCRdb to the mid-2010s). About the study as a whole: In model experiments, roughly one uniquely barcoded TCR beta cDNA molecule per two T cells was captured by template switching. To track age-related changes in TCR beta repertoire diversity, the study relied on deep sequencing normalized with unique cDNA molecular identifiers. The donors were divided into four age groups: young (average approximately 16 years), middle-aged (around 41), aged (roughly 66) and long-lived (roughly 82). Donors of different ages were randomly distributed across sequencing lanes to avoid experimental bias. Two additional independent replicas of 1 million unique cDNA reads from the same blood draw were analyzed for two donors (one aged 18 to 30 and one aged 80 or older). Study-level results and caveats: Estimates of total diversity from one million sequenced T cells were regarded as lower bounds and underestimates. Since profiling was done on bulk unsorted PBMCs, naive and antigen-experienced compartments could not be conclusively compared. The long-lived group showed more naive CD4+ T cells, fewer expanded clones and increased TCR diversity than the aged group, suggesting age selection. A strong correlation was found between observed TCR beta diversity and the percentage of naive T cells measured by flow cytometry. As age increased, observed TCR beta diversity per million T cells dropped in a roughly linear way, and a significant reduction was already evident by age roughly 36. Donor CMV infection status was unknown, potentially confounding age-related changes in expanded clonotypes.

Donors were 40 or so systemically healthy Caucasian individuals from Russia aged roughly 6 to 90 years. Roughly 10 milliliters of peripheral blood were collected from each donor into EDTA-treated Vacutainer tubes. Ficoll-Paque density-gradient centrifugation was used to isolate PBMCs, with at least 6 million obtained per sample. Total RNA was extracted from PBMCs with Trizol reagent, with at least 5 micrograms obtained per sample. For every donor, an aliquot of PBMCs went through flow cytometry to measure the percentages of naive CD45RAhigh/CD27high T cells. Library creation used 5' RACE. Data came from an Illumina HiSeq 2500. A second 7 to 11 cycle PCR used a sample-barcoded 5' primer and a J-beta primer mix. A template-switch 5' adaptor carrying 12 random nucleotides introduced a unique molecular identifier onto each TCR beta cDNA molecule. Each sample yielded at least 2.5 million CDR3-containing paired-end reads. First-strand cDNA synthesis was performed from all RNA using the Mint cDNA synthesis kit, with priming by a TRBC-specific oligonucleotide. After uracil-DNA glycosylase treatment, a first 18-cycle PCR used universal primers M1SS and BC2_uni_R on all cDNA. The study's own analysis went as follows. Normalization of each sample was performed by random selection of 1 million high-quality reads, each carrying a distinct molecular identifier. Instead of being binned into consensus sequences, reads with shared molecular identifiers were discarded. MiTCR, run with a Q25 quality threshold and the strictest error-elimination algorithm, handled CDR3 identification, clonotype clustering and error correction. A nonparametric unseen species model using Euler transformation provided a lower-bound estimate of total TCR beta diversity. TCRdb reprocessed the public reads (quality trimming at Q25 with fastp, clone calling with MiXCR) and kept in-frame beta chains. Rows matching on CDR3 protein sequence are summarized as one entry with the most common DNA and genes. These V and J calls originate from TCRdb's pipeline instead of the authors' own analysis. This sample is represented by hundreds of thousands of distinct CDR3 sequences; roughly 50% of them were singletons. Around 37% of the sample is taken by the ten largest.

Worth noting for this clonotype: The clone's antigen remains unknown. No base qualities exist here, and no much larger clone lies one base off it.

From its cysteine to its phenylalanine, the CDR3 spans 13 amino acids. Just the 39-base CDR3 DNA is kept, in frame starting at base 1. Via the germline V gene (reference sequence), CDR1 is MNHEY and CDR2 SMNVEV. V lost 7 bases and J lost 8 bases, and the count of bases not matched to a germline gene is 5. The sequenced sample was blood. The sequence was collected from a man between 60 and 75 years old in good health. The sequence joins TRBV27 to TRBJ1-4, with 9 middle bases fitting TRBD1. Here is the DNA: TGTGCCAGCACCATGACAGGGGGAGAAAAACTGTTTTTT. This is translated as CASTMTGGEKLFF.